This T cell receptor (beta chain) was sequenced for a study of blood T cell repertoires in COVID-19. Study at large: The samples span acute and convalescent COVID-19 from the United States, Italy and Spain. PBMCs, B-cell-depleted T cells, or T cells were the source of the cDNA or gDNA that made up the material.

The table came from immunoSEQ multiplex PCR; TCRdb's copy has only in-frame clones and leaves some out. The repertoire holds over 95,000 clones, roughly 81% seen once, with about 10% in the top ten. The CDR3 has 12 amino acids. Germline V lookup: CDR1 LNHDA, CDR2 SQIVND (reference sequence). Germline trimming cut 9 bases from V and 2 bases from J; bases unmatched to any gene: 4. Sequenced material: peripheral blood. The genes are TRBV19 and TRBJ2-7, with 7 bases aligning to TRBD1. The sequence came from a human donor in a cohort sampled during active COVID-19. The CDR3 DNA reads TGTGCCAGCCGGGACAGTACCTACGAGCAGTACTTC. This encodes CASRDSTYEQYF.